The 24 T cell receptor beta chains presented below share a single source sample, sequenced in a study of cytomegalovirus exposure and HLA in healthy donors. Some clones are missing from TCRdb's copy, which holds only in-frame ones; the method was immunoSEQ multiplex PCR. The sample holds about 88,000 clones, about four fifths seen once. What was sequenced was PBMCs. The receptors originated from a woman aged 18-29 years in good health and CMV-seropositive.

The chain recombines TRBV6-6 with TRBJ1-2, with 8 bases fitting TRBD1. This CDR3 is built from 16 residues. V was clipped by 6 bases and J by 1 base; unmatched bases: 10. Looked up from germline, CDR1 is MNHNY and CDR2 is SVGAGI (reference sequence). CDR3 DNA: TGTGCCAGCAGGGCTCAGGACAGGGAATTTAACTATGGCTACACCTTC. The encoded protein is CASRAQDREFNYGYTF.

This clone was observed a few times. The V and J genes are TRBV28 and TRBJ2-3; D is possibly TRBD2 (6 bases). Germline CDR1 is MDHEN and CDR2 is SYDVKM. The CDR3 consists of 15 residues. V lost 3 bases to trimming and J lost 3 bases, with 13 bases between them. The DNA of the CDR3 is TGTGCCAGCAGTTTTTCCGGGAGCCGTACAGATACGCAGTATTTT. Its translation: CASSFSGSRTDTQYF.

The table lists this clone with a few counts. The genes are TRBV9 and TRBJ1-2; D might be TRBD1 (5 bases). The CDR3 spans 16 residues. Germline values: CDR1 SGDLS, CDR2 YYNGEE. The V gene lost 0 bases and the J gene lost 2 bases, with 14 bases spanning the gap. The CDR3 here is CASSVVPDPGNYGYTF. The CDR3 DNA is TGTGCCAGCAGCGTAGTGCCAGATCCAGGGAACTATGGCTACACCTTC.

The genes are TRBV7-3 and TRBJ2-7, with 14 bases aligning to TRBD2. Germline assignment: CDR1 SGHTA and CDR2 FQGTGA. The ends lost 6 bases at V and 2 bases at J; junction bases unmatched: 6. This CDR3 is 16 amino acids long. As DNA, the CDR3 is TGTGCCAGCAGTCAAGGACTAGCGGGAGGCACCTACGAGCAGTACTTC. It specifies CASSQGLAGGTYEQYF.

The V call is TRBV5-1, the J call TRBJ1-2; weak D call: TRBD1 (5 bases). The germline gives CDR1 SGHRS, CDR2 YFSETQ. This CDR3 region has 15 residues. V was cut by 3 bases and J by 6 bases, with 18 bases left in between. CDR3: CASSSDQGRKDGYTF. In DNA form, the CDR3 reads TGCGCCAGCAGCTCGGACCAGGGCCGGAAGGATGGCTACACCTTC. The full variable domain, its missing parts supplied by reference TRBV5-1 and TRBJ1-2, is KAGVTQTPRYLIKTRGQQVTLSCSPISGHRSVSWYQQTPGQGLQFLFEYFSETQRNKGNFPGRFSGRQFSNSRSEMNVSTLELGDSALYLCASSSDQGRKDGYTFGSGTRLTVV.

The chain recombines TRBV14 with TRBJ1-6, with 10 positions matching TRBD1. The trim removed 4 bases at V and 1 base at J, leaving 7 bases unmatched. Germline CDR1 SGHDN, CDR2 FVKESK. The CDR3 is 18 residues long. The CDR3 spells CASSPGQGTMSYNSPLHF. The CDR3 DNA reads TGTGCCAGCAGCCCGGGACAGGGGACTATGTCCTATAATTCACCCCTCCACTTT. The complete variable domain, with remaining parts taken from reference TRBV14 and TRBJ1-6, reads EAGVTQFPSHSVIEKGQTVTLRCDPISGHDNLYWYRRVMGKEIKFLLHFVKESKQDESGMPNNRFLAERTGGTYSTLKVQPAELEDSGVYFCASSPGQGTMSYNSPLHFGNGTRLTVT.

CDR3 residues: CASSLGTAYGYTF. As DNA, the CDR3 is TGTGCCAGCAGCCTCGGGACAGCCTATGGCTACACCTTC. V usage is TRBV7-9 and J usage is TRBJ1-2; TRBD1 matches 7 bases. The CDR3 is made up of 13 amino acids. After removal of 5 bases from V and 4 bases from J, the junction contained 4 bases not matched to a gene. Germline V CDR1 and CDR2: SEHNR, FQNEAQ (reference sequence).

This clone appeared once. The gene calls are TRBV7-9 and TRBJ2-7; 8 bases fit TRBD1. Germline-derived CDR1 and CDR2 are SEHNR and FQNEAQ (reference sequence). The CDR3 runs 15 residues. J gave up 0 bases and V 0 bases, and 1 base lay outside the gene matches. CDR3 DNA sequence: TGTGCCAGCAGCTTAGCCAGGGGGCCCTCCTACGAGCAGTACTTC. Its protein product is CASSLARGPSYEQYF.

Remarks on this clone: The identical CDR3 is also encoded by other nucleotide sequences in the sample. This chain joins TRBV18 and TRBJ2-3; TRBD2 is a possible D gene (6 bases). Trimming left V 3 bases short and J 0 bases short, with 10 bases between. The length of the CDR3 is 15 residues. The germline CDR1 and CDR2 sequences are KGHSH and LQKENI. The CDR3 coding sequence is TGTGCCAGCTCACCGGACTACCTAAGCACAGATACGCAGTATTTT. Protein: CASSPDYLSTDTQYF.

V usage is TRBV19 and J usage is TRBJ2-4, with 9 bases identical to TRBD1. V dropped 5 bases and J dropped 0; count of bases not matched to a gene: 8. This CDR3 has 17 amino acids. Germline CDR1 and CDR2: LNHDA and SQIVND (reference sequence). In nucleotides, the CDR3 is TGTGCCAGTAGTCCCGGGACAGGGTGGGAAGCCAAAAACATTCAGTACTTC. It is translated as CASSPGTGWEAKNIQYF.

The chain combines TRBV7-9 with TRBJ1-4, with a weak D call TRBD1 (5 bases). V shed 1 base and J shed 7 bases, with 7 bases lying between them. Per germline, CDR1 SEHNR and CDR2 FQNEAQ (reference sequence). There are 13 residues in the CDR3. The CDR3 region is CASSLGGREKLFF. As DNA, the CDR3 is TGTGCCAGCAGCTTAGGGGGCCGTGAAAAACTGTTTTTT.

V is TRBV4-3 and J is TRBJ1-2; no clear D. Trimming pared 1 base from V and 8 bases from J, leaving 14 bases between. Germline values: CDR1 LGHNA, CDR2 YSLEER. CDR3 size: 14 residues. The CDR3 loop is CASSQALTKTGYTF. The CDR3 DNA reads as TGCGCCAGCAGCCAAGCTCTGACAAAAACCGGCTACACCTTC.

The J gene is TRBJ1-5, the V gene TRBV7-9; perhaps TRBD1 as D (6 bases). Trimming took off 5 bases at V and 4 bases at J, with 9 bases between the two ends. Germline assignment: CDR1 SEHNR and CDR2 FQNEAQ (reference sequence). The CDR3 is 13 amino acids. The CDR3 spells CASSRTENQPQHF. The CDR3 DNA sequence: TGTGCCAGCAGCCGGACAGAGAATCAGCCCCAGCATTTT.

The chain links TRBV4-1 to TRBJ1-3; possible D gene TRBD1, 5 bases. Trimming took 1 base from V and 3 from J, leaving 22 bases between them. Germline CDR1 reads MGHRA; CDR2 reads YSYEKL. CDR3 length: 19 amino acids. The CDR3 protein is CASSQAAGGSRQIGNTIYF. DNA of the CDR3: TGCGCCAGCAGCCAAGCCGCGGGGGGGTCTAGGCAGATTGGAAACACCATATATTTT.

This chain joins TRBV28 and TRBJ2-5; possible D gene TRBD2, 5 bases. CDR1 and CDR2 (germline): MDHEN, SYDVKM. V gave up 8 bases and J gave up 2 bases, with 18 bases separating them. The CDR3 sequence is 15 residues long. This CDR3 is CASGLMNSRQETQYF. CDR3 sequence (DNA): TGTGCCAGCGGACTGATGAACTCTAGGCAAGAGACCCAGTACTTC.

This clone was counted a few times. The gene calls are TRBV14 and TRBJ2-7, with a possible D match to TRBD2 (5 bases). V lost 3 bases, J lost 1 base, and 7 bases lay in between. Germline assignment: CDR1 SGHDN and CDR2 FVKESK. The CDR3 runs to 13 residues. The CDR3 nucleotides are TGTGCCAGCAGCCATTGGACTTCCTACGAGCAGTACTTC. Its translation: CASSHWTSYEQYF.

The chain uses TRBV20-1 and TRBJ2-7; possible D gene TRBD1, 6 bases. This CDR3 region has 11 residues. V dropped 4 bases and J dropped 5 bases, with 9 bases sitting between them. The germline V gene has CDR1 DFQATT and CDR2 SNEGSKA (reference sequence). In DNA form, the CDR3 reads TGCAGTGCTAAGGGGGAACACGAGCAGTACTTC. It encodes CSAKGEHEQYF.

This clone appeared a few times. The chain combines TRBV19 with TRBJ1-4, with D hard to call. This CDR3 has 15 amino acids. From germline, CDR1 is LNHDA and CDR2 SQIVND (reference sequence). V was clipped by 6 bases and J by 5 bases, with 16 bases between them. The CDR3 nucleotides are TGTGCCAGTAGCGCCCGCAACACCCTCAATGAAAAACTGTTTTTT. This encodes CASSARNTLNEKLFF.

This chain joins TRBV19 and TRBJ2-1; D possibly corresponds to TRBD2 (5 bases). CDR1 LNHDA and CDR2 SQIVND come from the germline V gene (reference sequence). The CDR3 length is 15 residues. The V end was cut by 7 bases, the J end by 4 bases, with 17 bases between. CDR3 amino acids: CASNPTAGPYNEQFF. The CDR3 nucleotides are TGTGCCAGTAATCCGACGGCGGGCCCTTACAATGAGCAGTTCTTC.

The V and J genes are TRBV5-1 and TRBJ2-3, with D hard to call. The V and J ends lost 0 bases and 0 bases respectively, with 8 bases between them. Per germline, CDR1 SGHRS and CDR2 YFSETQ. The CDR3 spans 15 residues. The CDR3 DNA follows: TGCGCCAGCAGCTTGGCCCTCAGAAGCACAGATACGCAGTATTTT. Translated: CASSLALRSTDTQYF.

Only a few counts were recorded for this clone. The chain carries TRBV23-1 and TRBJ2-4, with 8 bases lining up with TRBD2. TRBV23-1 is an open reading frame whose function is uncertain. CDR3 length: 16 residues. V shed 4 bases, J shed 1 base, and the junction held 6 bases outside the gene matches. CDR3 in amino acids: CASSRIGGGAKNIQYF. The CDR3 nucleotides read TGCGCCAGCAGTCGCATTGGCGGGGGGGCCAAAAACATTCAGTACTTC.

DNA for the CDR3: TGTGCCAGCAGCGTAGGTCTATCGAACACCGGGGAGCTGTTTTTT. It is translated as CASSVGLSNTGELFF. The rearrangement joins TRBV9 to TRBJ2-2; D is uncertain. Trimming cost V 0 bases and J 0 bases, with 6 bases left between them. Per the germline V gene, CDR1 is SGDLS and CDR2 is YYNGEE. CDR3 size: 15 residues.

The chain is built from TRBV19 and TRBJ1-2; D unclear. Trimming shortened V by 3 bases and J by 4 bases, and 12 bases separated the two germline ends. CDR1 LNHDA and CDR2 SQIVND come from the germline V gene (reference sequence). The CDR3 is 14 amino acids. DNA for the CDR3: TGTGCCAGTAGTATCGTCGGCGGGGTCTATGGCTACACCTTC. This gives the protein CASSIVGGVYGYTF.

The CDR3, as DNA: TGTGCCAGTAGCCAAGACGGGACAGCGAACAATCAGCCCCAGCATTTT. Translating it yields CASSQDGTANNQPQHF. This chain uses TRBV19 with TRBJ1-5; the match to TRBD1 covers 7 bases. From germline, CDR1 is LNHDA and CDR2 SQIVND (reference sequence). Germline trimming cut 6 bases from V and 3 bases from J; bases unmatched to any gene: 11. CDR3 length: 16 amino acids.